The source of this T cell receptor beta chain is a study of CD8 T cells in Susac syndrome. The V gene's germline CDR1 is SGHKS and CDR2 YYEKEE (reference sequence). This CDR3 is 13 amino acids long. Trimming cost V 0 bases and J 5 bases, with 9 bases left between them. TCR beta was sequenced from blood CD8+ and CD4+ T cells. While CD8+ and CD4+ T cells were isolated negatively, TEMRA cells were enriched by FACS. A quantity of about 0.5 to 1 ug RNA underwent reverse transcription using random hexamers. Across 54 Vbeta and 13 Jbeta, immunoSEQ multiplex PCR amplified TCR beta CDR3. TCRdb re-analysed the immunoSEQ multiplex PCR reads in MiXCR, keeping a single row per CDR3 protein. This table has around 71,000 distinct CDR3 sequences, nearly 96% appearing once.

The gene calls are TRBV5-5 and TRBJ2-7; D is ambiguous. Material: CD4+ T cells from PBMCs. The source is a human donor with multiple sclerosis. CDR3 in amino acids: CASSLEGQHEQYF. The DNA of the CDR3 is TGTGCCAGCAGCTTGGAAGGGCAGCACGAGCAGTACTTC.